The 10 T cell receptor beta chains below come from one sample, sequenced in a study of cytomegalovirus exposure and HLA in healthy donors. PCR amplification relied on 60 Vbeta primers (plus 13 Jbeta primers). Only in-frame clones appear in the TCRdb table, and some are missing; sequencing was by immunoSEQ multiplex PCR. The table lists about 140,000 clones, 72% of them singletons. The specimen was PBMCs. The receptors stem from a man over 45 in good health and CMV-seropositive.

J is TRBJ1-5 and V is TRBV5-8; D is undetermined. The V gene's germline CDR1 is SGHTS and CDR2 YDEGEE. V gave up 4 bases and J gave up 2 bases, with 16 bases separating them. This CDR3 is built from 16 residues. The CDR3 spells CASSIRPFRGNQPQHF. The CDR3 nucleotides read TGTGCCAGCAGCATAAGACCCTTCCGGGGCAATCAGCCCCAGCATTTT.

This chain connects TRBV6-5 to TRBJ1-2; 7 bases fit TRBD1. Trimming cost V 1 base and J 7 bases; bases outside gene matches: 9. The CDR3 covers 15 residues. Germline-derived CDR1 and CDR2 are MNHEY and SVGAGI. The CDR3, as DNA: TGTGCCAGCAGTTACTTGACAGGGTTTAGGGCTGGCTACACCTTC. This sequence encodes CASSYLTGFRAGYTF.

Turning to this clone: At one end, the junction sequence differs from germline, possibly due to a read error. The CDR3 DNA follows: TGTGCCAGCACCGAGACCGTCCGGGGAAACGTTCAGTACTTC. Residues: CASTETVRGNVQYF. This sequence joins TRBV5-6 and TRBJ2-4, with D maybe TRBD2 (5 bases). Germline V gene data show CDR1 as SGHDT and CDR2 as YYEEEE. The CDR3 runs to 14 residues.

This sequence joins TRBV5-4 and TRBJ2-5; D might be TRBD2 (5 bases). This CDR3 region has 13 residues. The germline gives CDR1 SGHNT, CDR2 YYREEE (reference sequence). V lost 0 bases, J lost 3 bases, and 6 bases lay in between. The CDR3 DNA is TGTGCCAGCAGCTTGGGAGGGAAAGAGACCCAGTACTTC. This translates into CASSLGGKETQYF.

The chain couples TRBV21-1 to TRBJ1-1; the D call in the table, TRBD1, was not verified against the DNA. TRBV21-1 is reported as a pseudogene. The CDR3 covers 16 residues. The CDR3, as DNA: TGTGCCAGCAGATGGGGACAGCCGGACGGTTGTACTGAAGCTTTCTTT. This encodes CASRWGQPDGCTEAFF.

The J gene is TRBJ2-4, the V gene TRBV27; TRBD1 matches at 11 bases. V lost 4 bases, J lost 6 bases, and 2 bases stayed unmatched. This CDR3 contains 14 residues. In germline, CDR1 is MNHEY, CDR2 SMNVEV (reference sequence). CDR3 coding DNA: TGTGCCAGCAGTTGGGACAGGGGGGGAAACATTCAGTACTTC. Amino acids: CASSWDRGGNIQYF.

The chain employs TRBV7-9 and TRBJ2-7, with 11 bases lining up with TRBD2. CDR1 SEHNR and CDR2 FQNEAQ come from the germline V gene (reference sequence). The length of the CDR3 is 16 residues. After removal of 5 bases from V and 7 bases from J, the junction contained 13 bases not matched to a gene. CDR3 DNA sequence: TGTGCCAGCAGCCACTCCCGAACTAGCGGGAGAAGTGAGCAGTACTTC. Its translation: CASSHSRTSGRSEQYF.

This clone was observed a handful of times. The chain combines TRBV5-6 with TRBJ1-1; TRBD1 matches at 12 bases. The junction had 11 bases not matched to a gene; V was cut back by 4 bases and J by 4 bases. CDR3 length: 17 amino acids. Germline V gene data show CDR1 as SGHDT and CDR2 as YYEEEE. The CDR3 bases are TGTGCCAGCAGCACGGACAGGGGACAGGGGGCAGGCACTGAAGCTTTCTTT. This gives the protein CASSTDRGQGAGTEAFF. The full variable domain, with the rest looked up from reference TRBV5-6 and TRBJ1-1, is DAGVTQSPTHLIKTRGQQVTLRCSPKSGHDTVSWYQQALGQGPQFIFQYYEEEERQRGNFPDRFSGHQFPNYSSELNVNALLLGDSALYLCASSTDRGQGAGTEAFFGQGTRLTVV.

Only one count was recorded for this clone. J is TRBJ2-3 and V is TRBV7-2; TRBD2 matches at 7 bases. Unmatched junction bases numbered 6, after V lost 1 base and J lost 2 bases. The CDR3 totals 16 residues. Looked up from germline, CDR1 is SGHTA and CDR2 is FQGNSA. The CDR3 reads CASSLGAGSNTDTQYF. CDR3 bases: TGTGCCAGCAGCTTAGGAGCGGGGTCTAACACAGATACGCAGTATTTT. Variable domain in full (rest from reference TRBV7-2 and TRBJ2-3): GAGVSQSPSNKVTEKGKDVELRCDPISGHTALYWYRQSLGQGLEFLIYFQGNSAPDKSGLPSDRFSAERTGGSVSTLTIQRTQQEDSAVYLCASSLGAGSNTDTQYFGPGTRLTVL.

The chain joins TRBV2 to TRBJ1-5; 8 bases are a match to TRBD1. This CDR3 has 13 amino acids. The V gene end was trimmed by 6 bases and the J gene end by 6 bases; junction bases not matched to a gene: 4. Germline CDR1 is SNHLY and CDR2 is FYNNEI. The CDR3 spells CASRDRETQPQHF. DNA of the CDR3: TGTGCCAGCAGGGACAGGGAAACTCAGCCCCAGCATTTT.